Listed below are T cell receptor beta chains from one sample, sequenced in a study of CXCR3-negative and CXCR3-positive naive CD8 T cells. Each CDR3 protein gets one entry in TCRdb, which reprocessed the 5' RACE reads and gives no DNA. The record lists tens of thousands of distinct CDR3 sequences, of which the ten most abundant hold approximately 0.5%. Sequenced material: naive CXCR3+ CD8+ T cells from blood. The receptors stem from a human donor in good health. Some clones in this sample may be carry-over from other donors' samples. Each CDR3 is given with its conserved first and last residue.

V gene,J gene,CDR3 protein
TRBV6-2/TRBV6-3,TRBJ1-2,CASSYSAPLGDYGYTF
TRBV9,TRBJ1-1,CASSLQGEVGKNSEAFF
TRBV6-1,TRBJ1-1,CASSRTANTEAFF
TRBV19,TRBJ1-1,CASSIVSTAKNTEAFF
TRBV27,TRBJ1-5,CASSLSRGDQPQHF
TRBV5-1,TRBJ2-7,CASSLGSIYEQYF
TRBV9,TRBJ2-7,CASSAEGISTDEQYF
TRBV6-6,TRBJ2-3,CASSYYRVPTDTQYF
TRBV3-1,TRBJ1-1,CASSPHRDRGLNTEAFF
TRBV5-1,TRBJ1-5,CASSSTQTAKYQPQHF
TRBV6-2/TRBV6-3,TRBJ2-7,CASKFGTVYSYEQYF
TRBV7-2,TRBJ2-2,CASSYVGLAFTGELFF
TRBV7-3,TRBJ1-1,CASSPGFRNTEAFF
TRBV18,TRBJ2-7,CASSPTVRDYEQYF
TRBV4-3,TRBJ2-7,CASSQDMAVSYEQYF
TRBV29-1,TRBJ1-2,CSVEIGAPLDYGYTF
TRBV6-5,TRBJ2-5,CASSYSWEEAETQYF
TRBV4-3,TRBJ1-1,CASSQDYRSPEAFF
TRBV29-1,TRBJ1-2,CSPFGPKAGGIGYTF
TRBV4-3,TRBJ2-2,CASSQDSGTGELFF
TRBV29-1,TRBJ2-5,CSVELNRDPIGETQYF
TRBV29-1,TRBJ2-1,CSAGTYGEQFF
TRBV6-6,TRBJ1-4,CASSYTSRMDEKLFF
TRBV7-2,TRBJ1-2,CASSELQGGVYGYTF
TRBV7-3,TRBJ2-3,CASSLTGDLLDTQYF
TRBV7-6,TRBJ2-7,CASSLGVGTPNEQYF